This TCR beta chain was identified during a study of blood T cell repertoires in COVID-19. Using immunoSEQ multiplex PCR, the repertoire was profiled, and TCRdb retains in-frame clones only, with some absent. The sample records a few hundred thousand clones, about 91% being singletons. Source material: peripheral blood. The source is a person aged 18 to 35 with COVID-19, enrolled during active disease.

The CDR3 sequence: CASSSPEELENIQYF. The CDR3 coding sequence is TGCGCCAGCAGCTCCCCCGAAGAGCTAGAAAACATTCAGTACTTC. The rearrangement joins TRBV5-1 to TRBJ2-4; no clear D. The CDR3 extends over 15 amino acids. Trimming removed 3 bases from V and 5 bases from J, with 15 bases in between. Per the germline V gene, CDR1 is SGHRS and CDR2 is YFSETQ.